The 32 T cell receptor beta chains below all came from one sample that was sequenced in a study of T cells in Graves' hyperthyroidism and ophthalmopathy. RNA transcripts yielded amplified TCR beta CDR3 regions. Researchers ran a first-round RT-PCR on the TCR CDR3 using the HTBI primer set. Via MiXCR, TCRdb re-called the multiplex PCR reads, giving one row per CDR3 protein. The sample shows 460,000 or so distinct CDR3 sequences, roughly 14% of them seen only once. The material sequenced was blood. These receptors all come from a woman between 18 and 29 years old with Graves' hyperthyroidism.

This clonotype came up many times. The J gene is TRBJ1-4, the V gene TRBV27; D possibly corresponds to TRBD1 (6 bases). Germline V lookup: CDR1 MNHEY, CDR2 SMNVEV (reference sequence). The CDR3 has 14 amino acids. The germline V and J ends were trimmed by 3 bases and 8 bases, with 13 bases remaining between them. CDR3 coding DNA: TGTGCCAGCAGTTTTAGGGGGGGTAGGGAAAAACTGTTTTTT. Translating it yields CASSFRGGREKLFF.

This clonotype was picked up many times. The chain employs TRBV19 and TRBJ1-2; no clear D gene. The CDR3 is 12 amino acids. Deletions cut 5 bases from V and 7 bases from J, with 11 bases between. Germline V CDR1 and CDR2: LNHDA, SQIVND (reference sequence). For the CDR3, the DNA is TGTGCCAGTAGTTTCTTGACGGGTGGCTACACCTTC. Translated, it gives CASSFLTGGYTF. The complete variable domain, with remaining parts taken from reference TRBV19 and TRBJ1-2, reads DGGITQSPKYLFRKEGQNVTLSCEQNLNHDAMYWYRQDPGQGLRLIYYSQIVNDFQKGDIAEGYSVSREKKESFPLTVTSAQKNPTAFYLCASSFLTGGYTFGSGTRLTVV.

This clonotype was picked up many times. The rearrangement joins TRBV12-3 or TRBV12-4 to TRBJ2-2, with D hard to call. This CDR3 has 15 amino acids. Trimming removed 3 bases from V and 0 bases from J, with 8 bases in between. This CDR3 reads CASSFETSNTGELFF. The CDR3 coding sequence is TGTGCCAGCAGTTTTGAGACGTCGAACACCGGGGAGCTGTTTTTT.

This clonotype has a count of ten or more. This rearrangement joins TRBV5-1 to TRBJ2-1; a weak D match, TRBD2 (5 bases). V dropped 4 bases and J dropped 7 bases, with 18 bases sitting between them. This CDR3 contains 15 residues. CDR1 and CDR2 from the germline V gene are SGHRS and YFSETQ. The CDR3 bases are TGCGCCAGCAGCCCTCTAGACGGGGTCGAGAATGAGCAGTTCTTC. This translates into CASSPLDGVENEQFF.

In its sample, this clonotype was seen many times. This chain joins TRBV5-1 and TRBJ2-2, with 9 bases that match TRBD2. The trim removed 3 bases at V and 1 base at J, leaving 1 base unmatched. The length of the CDR3 is 15 residues. Germline lookup yields CDR1 SGHRS and CDR2 YFSETQ. The CDR3 DNA sequence: TGCGCCAGCAGCTCTAGCGGGATGAACACCGGGGAGCTGTTTTTT. This encodes CASSSSGMNTGELFF.

This clonotype has just a few counts. A clone one base away is much larger, so this may be a read error. The chain has TRBV7-3 and TRBJ1-2; D remains ambiguous. From germline, CDR1 is SGHTA and CDR2 FQGTGA. The germline V and J ends were trimmed by 1 base and 2 bases, with 8 bases remaining between them. CDR3 length equals 14 residues. CDR3 loop: CASSLSPENYGYTF. The DNA for the CDR3 is TGTGCCAGCAGCTTAAGTCCAGAGAACTATGGCTACACCTTC.

In this sample, this clonotype turned up many times. The gene calls are TRBV13 and TRBJ1-1, with a weak D call TRBD1 (6 bases). This CDR3 has 13 amino acids. The germline V and J ends were trimmed by 4 bases and 7 bases, with 13 bases remaining between them. Germline V lookup: CDR1 PRHDT, CDR2 FYEKMQ (reference sequence). The CDR3 nucleotides read TGTGCCAGCAGCTCGGACAGCCTCAATGAAGCTTTCTTT. Amino acid sequence: CASSSDSLNEAFF.

This clonotype was found many times. The V and J genes are TRBV6-1 and TRBJ2-1; 7 bases align to TRBD2. Losses at the gene ends were 5 bases for V and 9 bases for J; bases not matched to a gene: 13. This CDR3 is 15 amino acids long. CDR1 is MNHNS, CDR2 SASEGT, per germline. DNA of the CDR3: TGTGCCAGCAGTTACGAAAGCGGGACCCGGGGTGAGCAGTTCTTC. Translation gives CASSYESGTRGEQFF.

The V gene is TRBV15, the J gene TRBJ2-3; D gene ambiguous. Per germline, CDR1 LNHNV and CDR2 YYDKDF (reference sequence). The germline V and J ends were trimmed by 0 bases and 0 bases, with 7 bases remaining between them. The CDR3 has 15 amino acids. DNA of the CDR3: TGTGCCACCAGCAGAGATTACGCAAGCACAGATACGCAGTATTTT. Its protein product is CATSRDYASTDTQYF.

This clonotype was seen repeatedly, ten times or more. CDR3 region: CASSIFRLAAYNEQFF. The CDR3 bases are TGTGCCAGTAGTATATTCCGACTAGCGGCCTACAATGAGCAGTTCTTC. J is TRBJ2-1 and V is TRBV19, with 9 positions matching TRBD2. The CDR3 is made up of 16 amino acids. Germline-derived CDR1 and CDR2 are LNHDA and SQIVND (reference sequence). Trimming at V came to 2 bases and at J to 2 bases, leaving 4 bases not matched to a gene.

For the CDR3, the DNA is TGTGCCAGTAGTATGGGGGCGAGCAAAAACATTCAGTACTTC. Translation: CASSMGASKNIQYF. The J gene is TRBJ2-4, the V gene TRBV19, with TRBD1 as a possible D gene (6 bases). Trimming cost V 3 bases and J 3 bases, with 9 bases left between them. This CDR3 contains 14 residues. Germline V gene data show CDR1 as LNHDA and CDR2 as SQIVND (reference sequence).

The chain employs TRBV7-9 and TRBJ1-4; D may be TRBD1 (6 bases). Trimming removed 3 bases at V and 1 base at J, with 21 bases between. Germline V CDR1 and CDR2: SEHNR, FQNEAQ (reference sequence). The CDR3 is 19 residues long. Written as DNA, the CDR3 is TGTGCCAGCAGCTTGGTAACAGGGCCGCTCTTCGTAACTAATGAAAAACTGTTTTTT. It encodes CASSLVTGPLFVTNEKLFF.

The chain is built from TRBV12-3 or TRBV12-4 and TRBJ2-5; 10 nucleotides align to TRBD2. The CDR3 runs 15 residues. Trimming removed 3 bases from V and 5 bases from J; junction bases left unmatched: 6. CDR3 nucleotides: TGTGCCAGCAGTTTGACTAGCGGGTATTGGGAGACCCAGTACTTC. Encoded protein: CASSLTSGYWETQYF.

This clonotype was counted many times. DNA for the CDR3: TGTGCCAGCAGTTTGGGACAGGTCTATGGCTACACCTTC. Translation gives CASSLGQVYGYTF. The chain carries TRBV12-3 or TRBV12-4 and TRBJ1-2; TRBD1 matches 8 bases. The ends lost 3 bases at V and 4 bases at J; junction bases unmatched: 1. CDR3 length: 13 residues.

In this sample, this clonotype turned up many times. The CDR3 DNA reads TGTGCCAGCAATTACAGGGATGAAGCTTTCTTT. Translating it yields CASNYRDEAFF. The rearrangement uses TRBV12-3 or TRBV12-4 and TRBJ1-1, with D possibly being TRBD1 (6 bases). The length of the CDR3 is 11 residues. V lost 7 bases and J 7 bases, leaving 10 bases between the germline ends.

This clonotype came up a few times. CDR3 coding DNA: TGCAGTGCTAGTGTTCGGCAAAGTGCGGCCAAAAACATTCAGTACTTC. Its protein product is CSASVRQSAAKNIQYF. The chain recombines TRBV20-1 with TRBJ2-4, with D unclear. Germline CDR1 reads DFQATT; CDR2 reads SNEGSKA (reference sequence). This CDR3 has 16 residues. The V and J ends lost 3 bases and 1 base respectively, with 16 bases between them.

This clonotype was picked up many times. CDR3 in DNA: TGTGCCAGCAGCTTCAGGGTAGGTTACACTGAAGCTTTCTTT. This translates into CASSFRVGYTEAFF. The chain has TRBV11-2 and TRBJ1-1; possibly TRBD1 for D (5 bases). CDR1 SGHAT and CDR2 FQNNGV come from the germline V gene. Trimming left V 3 bases short and J 3 bases short, with 11 bases between. CDR3 length: 14 residues.

Points on this clonotype: This clone may be a read error of a much larger clone one base away. The chain combines TRBV19 with TRBJ2-2; D is perhaps TRBD2 (5 bases). CDR3 size: 14 residues. Germline V gene sequence: CDR1 LNHDA, CDR2 SQIVND (reference sequence). CDR3 sequence: CASTSADTTGELVF. The CDR3 coding sequence is TGTGCCAGTACCTCGGCCGACACGACCGGGGAGCTGGTTTTT. Looking up the rest from reference TRBV19 and TRBJ2-2 gives the full variable domain: DGGITQSPKYLFRKEGQNVTLSCEQNLNHDAMYWYRQDPGQGLRLIYYSQIVNDFQKGDIAEGYSVSREKKESFPLTVTSAQKNPTAFYLCASTSADTTGELVFGEGSRLTVL.

This clonotype showed up just a few times. The chain has TRBV29-1 and TRBJ1-2; D remains unclear. The V and J ends lost 3 bases and 8 bases respectively, with 19 bases between them. This CDR3 spans 14 amino acids. CDR1 and CDR2 (germline): SQVTM, ANQGSEA. The CDR3 region is CSVEIYSEAAGYTF. The CDR3 nucleotides are TGCAGCGTTGAGATTTATAGCGAAGCGGCGGGCTACACCTTC. The variable domain in full, completed from reference TRBV29-1 and TRBJ1-2, reads SAVISQKPSRDICQRGTSLTIQCQVDSQVTMMFWYRQQPGQSLTLIATANQGSEATYESGFVIDKFPISRPNLTFSTLTVSNMSPEDSSIYLCSVEIYSEAAGYTFGSGTRLTVV.

CDR3: CASSLGSPNEQFF. For the CDR3, the DNA is TGTGCCAGCAGTTTAGGGTCCCCCAATGAGCAGTTCTTC. This chain uses TRBV28 with TRBJ2-1; D gene ambiguous. The CDR3 extends over 13 amino acids. Trimming removed 2 bases at V and 6 bases at J, with 8 bases between. Germline V lookup: CDR1 MDHEN, CDR2 SYDVKM.

This clonotype has only a few counts. The rearrangement links TRBV28 to TRBJ1-5, with a possible D match to TRBD1 (5 bases). This CDR3 region has 15 residues. CDR1 is MDHEN and CDR2 is SYDVKM in the germline V gene. Trimming stripped 2 bases from V and 0 bases from J, with 8 bases between. The CDR3 loop is CASSLRQISNQPQHF. CDR3 in DNA: TGTGCCAGCAGTTTAAGACAGATTAGCAATCAGCCCCAGCATTTT.

The chain carries TRBV19 and TRBJ2-1; 12 bases are shared with TRBD2. The CDR3 has 20 amino acids. V gave up 0 bases and J gave up 1 base; unmatched junction bases: 10. Germline CDR1 and CDR2: LNHDA and SQIVND (reference sequence). Here the CDR3 reads CASSIDPTSGRQPSYNEQFF. DNA of the CDR3: TGTGCCAGTAGTATAGACCCCACTAGCGGGAGGCAACCATCCTACAATGAGCAGTTCTTC.

The rearrangement links TRBV7-3 to TRBJ2-5, with unresolved D. This CDR3 is 13 amino acids long. The V gene lost 6 bases and the J gene lost 3 bases, with 11 bases spanning the gap. Germline CDR1 and CDR2: SGHTA and FQGTGA. The DNA for the CDR3 is TGTGCCAGCAGTCAAACGGCGGAAGAGACCCAGTACTTC. As protein: CASSQTAEETQYF.

Many counts were recorded for this clonotype. This rearrangement joins TRBV4-1 to TRBJ2-1; 14 bases fit TRBD2. The CDR3 is 20 amino acids. With V trimmed by 3 bases and J by 0 bases, 10 bases remained unmatched. Germline CDR1 is MGHRA and CDR2 is YSYEKL. For the CDR3, the DNA is TGCGCCAGCAGCCAGGCCGGGACTAGCGGGAGCCTCAGCTCCTACAATGAGCAGTTCTTC. Translating gives CASSQAGTSGSLSSYNEQFF.

This clonotype showed up many times. This chain uses TRBV12-3 or TRBV12-4 with TRBJ2-5; D unclear. This CDR3 is built from 14 residues. V was shortened by 0 bases and J by 5 bases, with 10 bases between the two germline ends. CDR3 coding DNA: TGTGCCAGCAGTTTAGCGGATCCTCCGGAGACCCAGTACTTC. This translates into CASSLADPPETQYF.

In this sample, this clonotype turned up many times. The chain employs TRBV30 and TRBJ1-2; no reliable D call. Germline CDR1 is GTSNPN and CDR2 is SVGIG (reference sequence). Between the trimmed V and J ends, which lost 0 bases and 6 bases, there was a span of 11 bases. This CDR3 contains 13 residues. The DNA for the CDR3 is TGTGCCTGGAGTGTACTACAGAAAGATGGCTACACCTTC. Protein: CAWSVLQKDGYTF.

A few counts support this clonotype. This rearrangement joins TRBV9 to TRBJ1-5; possibly TRBD1 for D (5 bases). The V gene lost 4 bases and the J gene lost 7 bases, with 15 bases spanning the gap. CDR3 length equals 14 residues. From germline, CDR1 is SGDLS and CDR2 YYNGEE. CDR3 sequence: CASSPWDGGQPQHF. As DNA, the CDR3 is TGTGCCAGCAGCCCATGGGACGGAGGGCAGCCCCAGCATTTT. Filled out from reference TRBV9 and TRBJ1-5, the complete variable domain reads DSGVTQTPKHLITATGQRVTLRCSPRSGDLSVYWYQQSLDQGLQFLIQYYNGEERAKGNILERFSAQQFPDLHSELNLSSLELGDSALYFCASSPWDGGQPQHFGDGTRLSIL.

This clonotype appeared many times. This chain links TRBV24-1 with TRBJ1-2, with TRBD1 identical over 9 bases. From germline, CDR1 is KGHDR and CDR2 SFDVKD. With V trimmed by 9 bases and J by 7 bases, 8 bases remained unmatched. The CDR3 length is 13 residues. CDR3 in DNA: TGTGCCACCTACGGGGACAGGGCTTCTGGCTACACCTTC. Its protein product is CATYGDRASGYTF.

A few counts support this clonotype. This chain uses TRBV12-3 or TRBV12-4 with TRBJ1-2; D gene uncertain. The CDR3 is made up of 12 amino acids. V shed 8 bases and J shed 2 bases, with 9 bases lying between them. CDR3 bases: TGTGCCAGCCACAACTACAACTATGGCTACACCTTC. It specifies CASHNYNYGYTF.

Ten or more counts support this clonotype. This chain connects TRBV11-2 to TRBJ2-1, with TRBD2 matching 9 bases. Trimming at V came to 3 bases and at J to 4 bases, leaving 4 bases not matched to a gene. CDR1 and CDR2 (germline): SGHAT, FQNNGV. The CDR3 contains 15 residues. The chain's CDR3 is CASSFSSGVYNEQFF. Written as DNA, the CDR3 is TGTGCCAGCAGCTTTTCTAGCGGGGTTTACAATGAGCAGTTCTTC.

This chain connects TRBV6-5 to TRBJ1-3; D might be TRBD1 (6 bases). V shed 4 bases and J shed 0 bases, with 13 bases lying between them. The CDR3 totals 16 residues. Germline loops: CDR1 MNHEY, CDR2 SVGAGI. The CDR3 here is CASSWDIPSSGNTIYF. The CDR3 coding sequence is TGTGCCAGCAGTTGGGACATCCCGAGCTCTGGAAACACCATATATTTT.

The sample holds a few counts of this clonotype. J is TRBJ1-4 and V is TRBV30; D possibly corresponds to TRBD1 (6 bases). The V end was cut by 3 bases, the J end by 8 bases, with 10 bases between. The germline CDR1 and CDR2 sequences are GTSNPN and SVGIG (reference sequence). There are 12 residues in the CDR3. CDR3 bases: TGTGCCTGGAGGTTGGACAGCGAAAAACTGTTTTTT. Protein sequence: CAWRLDSEKLFF.